This T cell receptor beta chain was captured by sequencing in a study of T cells in Graves' hyperthyroidism and ophthalmopathy. Overall study results and limits: Through a model of 13 V-J features, ophthalmopathy was separated from stable hyperthyroidism.

The source material, RNA transcripts, was used to amplify TCR beta CDR3 regions. Researchers ran a first-round RT-PCR on the TCR CDR3 using the HTBI primer set. Using its own MiXCR run on the multiplex PCR reads, TCRdb lists one record per CDR3 protein. Of roughly 280,000 distinct CDR3 sequences listed, around 15% are singletons. Remarks on this clonotype: Its antigen remains unidentified.

This CDR3 comprises 13 residues. Trimming left V 3 bases short and J 8 bases short, with 13 bases between. CDR1 is SGHTA, CDR2 FQGNSA, per germline. Specimen: blood. This TCR came from a woman aged 60 to 75 with Graves' ophthalmopathy. The chain recombines TRBV7-2 with TRBJ1-2; unclear D gene. DNA of the CDR3: TGTGCCAGCAGCTTTCGGGCTTCCAACGGCTACACCTTC. Its protein product is CASSFRASNGYTF.